Presented here are 5 T cell receptor beta chains from one specimen sequenced in a study of cytomegalovirus exposure and HLA in healthy donors. The PCR used 60 Vbeta and 13 Jbeta primers. The protocol was immunoSEQ multiplex PCR, while the TCRdb copy is restricted to in-frame clones and leaves out a portion. Of more than 50,000 clones in the sample, 85% were seen once. The source material was PBMCs. These receptors were obtained from a female donor in good health and CMV-seronegative.

This chain links TRBV27 with TRBJ1-2; perhaps TRBD1 as D (5 bases). There are 13 residues in the CDR3. Trimming took 8 bases from V and 0 from J, leaving 10 bases between them. Germline V gene data show CDR1 as MNHEY and CDR2 as SMNVEV (reference sequence). In DNA form, the CDR3 reads TGTGCCAGCGCGTCAGGGCCTAACTATGGCTACACCTTC. This encodes CASASGPNYGYTF.

This chain joins TRBV6-6 and TRBJ2-7, with D tentatively TRBD2 (5 bases). This CDR3 is 14 amino acids long. Germline lookup yields CDR1 MNHNY and CDR2 SVGAGI (reference sequence). V lost 4 bases and J 2 bases, leaving 12 bases between the germline ends. The CDR3: CASSSRAGPYEQYF. The CDR3 DNA reads as TGTGCCAGCAGTTCCCGGGCGGGTCCCTACGAGCAGTACTTC.

The chain has TRBV5-6 and TRBJ2-5, with D perhaps matching TRBD1 (6 bases). The V gene lost 0 bases and the J gene lost 5 bases, with 14 bases spanning the gap. CDR3 length equals 15 residues. The germline V gene has CDR1 SGHDT and CDR2 YYEEEE. Here the CDR3 DNA reads TGTGCCAGCAGCTTGGCGACAGGCCTCCGGGAGACCCAGTACTTC. It is translated as CASSLATGLRETQYF.

The chain uses TRBV4-1 and TRBJ2-3; 10 nucleotides match TRBD1. Looked up from germline, CDR1 is MGHRA and CDR2 is YSYEKL. Unmatched junction bases numbered 7, after V lost 0 bases and J lost 1 base. CDR3 length equals 18 residues. Written as DNA, the CDR3 is TGCGCCAGCAGCCAAGACCCCGGGACAGGGGTTGGCACAGATACGCAGTATTTT. Translated: CASSQDPGTGVGTDTQYF.

For this clone: The junction departs from germline at one end; a sequencing error may be responsible. The CDR3 here is CSSSLGDSSYEQYF. The CDR3 DNA reads as TGTTCCAGCAGCTTAGGCGACTCCTCCTACGAGCAGTACTTC. The chain employs TRBV7-9 and TRBJ2-7; the D is unclear. Germline lookup yields CDR1 SEHNR and CDR2 FQNEAQ (reference sequence). The CDR3 runs 14 residues.